This T cell receptor (beta chain) was captured by sequencing in a study of identical twins. This CDR3 comprises 15 residues. Germline V gene lookup returns CDR1 SNHLY and CDR2 FYNNEI. Unmatched junction bases numbered 9, after V lost 7 bases and J lost 4 bases. TCRdb re-called the 5' RACE reads with MiXCR, one entry per CDR3 protein. Altogether some 500,000 distinct CDR3 sequences are present, 14% being singletons, with the ten largest covering about 0.97%. This clonotype showed up just once. The same data also went into a second study, on yellow fever vaccine responses in identical twins.

This TCR was sampled from a woman aged 18 to 35 in good health. This chain joins TRBV2 and TRBJ2-1, with TRBD2 identical over 8 bases. Sequencing was done on a sample of CD4+ T cells sorted from blood. The CDR3 DNA reads as TGTGCCAGCAACCCTGCAACTAGCGGATACAATGAGCAGTTCTTC. Protein product: CASNPATSGYNEQFF.